This TCR beta chain appears in the sequencing data of a study of cytomegalovirus exposure and HLA in healthy donors. Note on this clone: Other DNA sequences in this sample translate to the same CDR3.

PCR primers comprised 60 Vbeta and 13 Jbeta primers. Sequenced by immunoSEQ multiplex PCR; TCRdb stores in-frame clones only, minus some. Of some 130,000 clones listed, 77% are singletons. Per the germline V gene, CDR1 is SNHLY and CDR2 is FYNNEI. The J segment lost 1 base and the V segment lost 3 bases, leaving 6 bases of the junction unmatched. This CDR3 contains 16 residues. V and J are TRBV2 and TRBJ1-5; TRBD1 matches 7 bases. The sample consisted of PBMCs. This receptor was taken from a male donor in good health and CMV-seropositive. The CDR3 DNA sequence: TGTGCCAGCAGTGAGGAGACAGGGAGGAGCAATCAGCCCCAGCATTTT. This sequence encodes CASSEETGRSNQPQHF. The full variable domain, completed using reference TRBV2 and TRBJ1-5, is EPEVTQTPSHQVTQMGQEVILRCVPISNHLYFYWYRQILGQKVEFLVSFYNNEISEKSEIFDDQFSVERPDGSNFTLKIRSTKLEDSAMYFCASSEETGRSNQPQHFGDGTRLSIL.